Below, 11 T cell receptor beta chains from the same sample are listed, as sequenced in a study of T cell changes during pregnancy in multiple sclerosis. Only in-frame clones appear in the TCRdb table, and some are missing; sequencing was by immunoSEQ multiplex PCR. The table has about 79,000 clones, 85% to 95% seen once. This material consisted of CD4+ T cells from peripheral blood mononuclear cells, taken in the second trimester of pregnancy. These TCRs come from a female donor with multiple sclerosis, enrolled in a pregnancy study.

The V and J genes are TRBV2 and TRBJ1-4; unclear D gene. V lost 7 bases to trimming and J lost 9 bases, with 9 bases between them. From germline, CDR1 is SNHLY and CDR2 FYNNEI. This CDR3 region has 11 residues. CDR3 coding DNA: TGTGCCAGCATGCGGCAGCAAAAACTGTTTTTT. Translated: CASMRQQKLFF.

The table lists this clone with a count of one. This sequence joins TRBV10-3 and TRBJ2-3; D ambiguous. The CDR3 covers 12 residues. Deletions cut 10 bases from V and 4 bases from J, with 12 bases between. Germline CDR1 is ENHRY and CDR2 is SYGVKD. The DNA of the CDR3 is TGTGCCACCTGCCCCGGTGCAGATACGCAGTATTTT. Protein sequence: CATCPGADTQYF.

A single count supports this clone. The J gene is TRBJ1-1, the V gene TRBV9; a possible D gene is TRBD1 (5 bases). Trimming removed 2 bases from V and 3 bases from J, with 8 bases in between. CDR3 length: 13 amino acids. Germline CDR1 SGDLS, CDR2 YYNGEE. The CDR3 coding sequence is TGTGCCAGCAGCGTCTTAGGGGACACTGAAGCTTTCTTT. Protein product: CASSVLGDTEAFF.

The J gene is TRBJ1-5, the V gene TRBV29-1; D unresolved. V was shortened by 0 bases and J by 0 bases, with 12 bases between the two germline ends. The CDR3 totals 16 residues. In germline, CDR1 is SQVTM, CDR2 ANQGSEA. CDR3 bases: TGCAGCGTTGAAGATAACAGAAACTTTAGCAATCAGCCCCAGCATTTT. Amino acids: CSVEDNRNFSNQPQHF.

The J gene is TRBJ1-5, the V gene TRBV7-9, with 7 bases matching TRBD1. CDR3 length: 15 residues. Germline lookup yields CDR1 SEHNR and CDR2 FQNEAQ (reference sequence). V shed 2 bases, J shed 1 base, and the junction held 2 bases outside the gene matches. The CDR3 sequence is CASSLTGDSNQPQHF. The CDR3 bases are TGTGCCAGCAGCTTAACAGGGGACAGCAATCAGCCCCAGCATTTT.

The V call is TRBV2, the J call TRBJ1-2, with 7 bases lining up with TRBD1. Germline-derived CDR1 and CDR2 are SNHLY and FYNNEI. The CDR3 totals 12 residues. V dropped 7 bases and J dropped 10; count of bases not matched to a gene: 9. The CDR3 coding sequence is TGTGCCAGCATGAGACAGGGAATGGACTACACCTTC. It codes for CASMRQGMDYTF.

The rearrangement joins TRBV30 to TRBJ1-6; 9 bases agree with TRBD1. CDR1 is GTSNPN, CDR2 SVGIG, per germline (reference sequence). The CDR3 covers 16 residues. The trim removed 0 bases at V and 9 bases at J, leaving 9 bases unmatched. For the CDR3, the DNA is TGTGCCTGGAGTGTACCGACAGGGGGGTATCTTTCACCCCTCCACTTT. It yields the protein CAWSVPTGGYLSPLHF.

This rearrangement joins TRBV29-1 to TRBJ2-5; a weak D match, TRBD1 (5 bases). V was cut by 4 bases and J by 3 bases, with 9 bases left in between. CDR1 and CDR2 from the germline V gene are SQVTM and ANQGSEA. The CDR3 spans 12 residues. The CDR3 spells CSVVSGKETQYF. The CDR3 DNA reads as TGCAGCGTTGTGTCAGGGAAAGAGACCCAGTACTTC.

J is TRBJ1-2 and V is TRBV30; 8 bases are a match to TRBD1. The germline V gene has CDR1 GTSNPN and CDR2 SVGIG (reference sequence). Trimming cost V 4 bases and J 8 bases; bases outside gene matches: 9. CDR3 size: 13 residues. The CDR3 region has the DNA TGTGCCTGGAAGGTCGCAGGGGGCTGGGGCTACACCTTC. Translating it yields CAWKVAGGWGYTF. The whole variable domain, filled in from reference TRBV30 and TRBJ1-2, reads SQTIHQWPATLVQPVGSPLSLECTVEGTSNPNLYWYRQAAGRGLQLLFYSVGIGQISSEVPQNLSASRPQDRQFILSSKKLLLSDSGFYLCAWKVAGGWGYTFGSGTRLTVV.

V and J are TRBV15 and TRBJ2-1; D may be TRBD1 (7 bases). The CDR3 has 15 amino acids. Looked up from germline, CDR1 is LNHNV and CDR2 is YYDKDF (reference sequence). The V end was cut by 1 base, the J end by 3 bases, with 10 bases between. The CDR3 DNA reads TGTGCCACCAGCAGAGGCGGGACAGTCTACAATGAGCAGTTCTTC. This sequence encodes CATSRGGTVYNEQFF.

The chain uses TRBV5-4 and TRBJ2-1; 7 bases match TRBD2. The length of the CDR3 is 16 residues. From germline, CDR1 is SGHNT and CDR2 YYREEE (reference sequence). V lost 1 base and J lost 4; bases outside the gene matches: 8. DNA for the CDR3: TGTGCCAGCAGCTTGTCCTCGGGGGGTAGGTACAATGAGCAGTTCTTC. This gives the protein CASSLSSGGRYNEQFF.